These 25 T cell receptor beta chains came from one sample sequenced in a study of blood T cells in healthy people across ages. Together with a sample-barcoded 5' primer, a J-beta primer mix was included in a second PCR lasting roughly 7 to 11 cycles. TCRdb reprocessed the 5' RACE reads with MiXCR, giving one entry per CDR3 protein. The sample gives around 800,000 distinct CDR3 sequences, under 45% of which show up once; around 18% is in the top ten. The source material was blood. The receptors shown here come from a man aged 60 to 69 in good health.

This clonotype came up many times. The V call is TRBV6-6, the J call TRBJ1-4; D gene ambiguous. The CDR3 is 14 amino acids. Trimming pared 2 bases from V and 7 bases from J, leaving 11 bases between. The V gene's germline CDR1 is MNHNY and CDR2 SVGAGI (reference sequence). The CDR3 DNA follows: TGTGCCAGCAGTTACGGGCAGGATGGTGAAAAACTGTTTTTT. The encoded protein is CASSYGQDGEKLFF.

This clonotype was seen many times. V and J are TRBV4-1 and TRBJ2-7; no definite D call. The CDR3 runs 13 residues. With 4 bases removed from V and 3 bases from J, the gap between germline ends came to 10 bases. The germline gives CDR1 MGHRA, CDR2 YSYEKL. Here the CDR3 DNA reads TGCGCCAGCAGCCTAACAGAGGTCTACGAGCAGTACTTC. This sequence encodes CASSLTEVYEQYF.

This clonotype has a handful of counts. The V call is TRBV2, the J call TRBJ2-3; 10 nucleotides align to TRBD2. This CDR3 region has 15 residues. The germline V gene encodes CDR1 SNHLY and CDR2 FYNNEI. V was clipped by 5 bases and J by 2 bases; unmatched bases: 4. The CDR3 region is CASSRTSGPTDTQYF. As DNA, the CDR3 is TGTGCCAGCAGTCGGACTAGCGGTCCCACAGATACGCAGTATTTT.

This clonotype appeared a few times. The chain has TRBV4-3 and TRBJ1-6; 9 bases fit TRBD1. Unmatched junction bases numbered 6, after V lost 5 bases and J lost 10 bases. The length of the CDR3 is 14 residues. Germline CDR1 and CDR2: LGHNA and YSLEER. The CDR3 spells CASSDRGDFSPLHF. The CDR3 region has the DNA TGCGCCAGCAGCGACAGGGGGGATTTCTCACCCCTCCACTTT.

The J gene is TRBJ2-6, the V gene TRBV11-2; D gene uncertain. Germline values: CDR1 SGHAT, CDR2 FQNNGV. The CDR3 totals 18 residues. V was cut by 1 base and J by 0 bases, with 13 bases left in between. CDR3 region: CASSLGYGVSSGANVLTF. CDR3 DNA: TGTGCCAGCAGCTTAGGATACGGAGTCAGCTCTGGGGCCAACGTCCTGACTTTC.

The chain has TRBV4-3 and TRBJ2-7, with D possibly TRBD2 on 7 matching bases. The CDR3 extends over 13 amino acids. Germline V lookup: CDR1 LGHNA, CDR2 YSLEER. V dropped 4 bases and J dropped 7 bases, with 14 bases sitting between them. The CDR3 spells CASSREGGHEQYF. CDR3 DNA sequence: TGCGCCAGCAGCCGGGAGGGGGGGCATGAGCAGTACTTC.

The chain recombines TRBV10-2 with TRBJ1-1; D is possibly TRBD1 (5 bases). The CDR3 consists of 14 residues. Trimming removed 4 bases from V and 0 bases from J, with 9 bases in between. Germline CDR1 WSHSY, CDR2 SAAADI. CDR3 nucleotides: TGCGCCAGCAGTGTTAAGGGGCTGAACACTGAAGCTTTCTTT. Its protein product is CASSVKGLNTEAFF.

This clonotype was detected a few times. The chain couples TRBV29-1 to TRBJ2-7; 9 positions agree with TRBD1. Trimming cost V 6 bases and J 3 bases; bases outside gene matches: 9. Germline V CDR1 and CDR2: SQVTM, ANQGSEA. This CDR3 has 14 residues. Here the CDR3 reads CSVSSRTGVYEQYF. The DNA for the CDR3 is TGCAGCGTCTCAAGTCGGACAGGGGTCTACGAGCAGTACTTC.

This clonotype showed up many times. The chain links TRBV7-2 to TRBJ2-7, with unresolved D. The length of the CDR3 is 12 residues. The germline V gene encodes CDR1 SGHTA and CDR2 FQGNSA. Trimming removed 3 bases from V and 8 bases from J, with 11 bases in between. CDR3 nucleotides: TGTGCCAGCAGCTTGGCCGACAACAAGCAGTACTTC. It is translated as CASSLADNKQYF.

This chain's CDR3 is CSARGGIVGDIIQETQYF. The CDR3 nucleotides are TGCAGTGCTAGAGGAGGGATTGTGGGGGACATAATCCAAGAGACCCAGTACTTC. The chain combines TRBV20-1 with TRBJ2-5, with D tentatively TRBD1 (6 bases). This CDR3 comprises 18 residues. The germline V and J ends were trimmed by 1 base and 1 base, with 22 bases remaining between them. Germline values: CDR1 DFQATT, CDR2 SNEGSKA (reference sequence).

In regard to this clonotype: The junction departs from germline at one end; a sequencing error may be responsible. The V and J genes are TRBV5-1 and TRBJ2-1; D is unresolved. Germline-derived CDR1 and CDR2 are SGHRS and YFSETQ. This CDR3 comprises 15 residues. The CDR3 sequence: CASNLVYGSYNEQFF. The CDR3 DNA reads TGCGCCAGCAACTTGGTGTATGGGTCCTACAATGAGCAGTTCTTC. The whole variable domain, filled in from reference TRBV5-1 and TRBJ2-1, reads KAGVTQTPRYLIKTRGQQVTLSCSPISGHRSVSWYQQTPGQGLQFLFEYFSETQRNKGNFPGRFSGRQFSNSRSEMNVSTLELGDSALYLCASNLVYGSYNEQFFGPGTRLTVL.

The sample holds one count of this clonotype. The V and J genes are TRBV20-1 and TRBJ2-3; D remains ambiguous. Germline CDR1 reads DFQATT; CDR2 reads SNEGSKA (reference sequence). This CDR3 spans 15 amino acids. Trimming pared 4 bases from V and 2 bases from J, leaving 16 bases between. As DNA, the CDR3 is TGCAGTGCTAAAGACCACCTCCATCCCACAGATACGCAGTATTTT. Translation: CSAKDHLHPTDTQYF.

This chain uses TRBV2 with TRBJ2-6; 11 bases match TRBD2. V was pared by 5 bases and J by 1 base, with 1 base of the junction left unmatched. This CDR3 region has 16 residues. Germline CDR1 is SNHLY and CDR2 is FYNNEI. The CDR3 DNA is TGTGCCAGCAGTACTAGCGGGGGTTCTGGGGCCAACGTCCTGACTTTC. Protein: CASSTSGGSGANVLTF.

V is TRBV12-3 or TRBV12-4 and J is TRBJ2-1; D possibly uses TRBD1 or TRBD2 (6 bases each). CDR3 length: 17 amino acids. V lost 3 bases and J 6 bases, leaving 21 bases between the germline ends. The CDR3 DNA sequence: TGTGCCAGCAGTTTCAGATTTATGGGGGGCCGATCCAATGAGCAGTTCTTC. Its protein product is CASSFRFMGGRSNEQFF.

This rearrangement joins TRBV13 to TRBJ1-1; weak D call: TRBD1 (6 bases). Germline assignment: CDR1 PRHDT and CDR2 FYEKMQ (reference sequence). The CDR3 sequence is 15 residues long. The V end lost 4 bases, the J end lost 3 bases, and 15 bases lay between the germline ends. The CDR3 DNA reads TGTGCCAGCAGCTCCCCTGGGGGCAGGGACACTGAAGCTTTCTTT. As protein: CASSSPGGRDTEAFF. Full variable domain (outside the CDR3, taken from reference TRBV13 and TRBJ1-1): AAGVIQSPRHLIKEKRETATLKCYPIPRHDTVYWYQQGPGQDPQFLISFYEKMQSDKGSIPDRFSAQQFSDYHSELNMSSLELGDSALYFCASSSPGGRDTEAFFGQGTRLTVV.

This clonotype was seen only a few times. This chain connects TRBV18 to TRBJ2-6; D remains unclear. Germline V CDR1 and CDR2: KGHSH, LQKENI. The CDR3 contains 14 residues. The germline V and J ends were trimmed by 8 bases and 1 base, with 9 bases remaining between them. CDR3 amino acids: CASPGISGANVLTF. CDR3 DNA: TGTGCCAGCCCTGGGATTTCTGGGGCCAACGTCCTGACTTTC.

Turning to this clonotype: A read error may be the cause here, since a much bigger clone is one base away. The rearrangement links TRBV29-1 to TRBJ2-7; 7 bases are a match to TRBD1. The CDR3 extends over 13 amino acids. Losses at the gene ends were 0 bases for V and 3 bases for J; bases not matched to a gene: 2. Germline V gene lookup returns CDR1 SQVTM and CDR2 ANQGSEA. CDR3 loop: CSVEERQGYEQYF. Written as DNA, the CDR3 is TGCAGCGTTGAAGAGCGACAGGGCTACGAGCAGTACTTC.

For the CDR3, the DNA is TGCAGTGCTAGAGCATCCAACACTGAAGCTTTCTTT. Protein sequence: CSARASNTEAFF. This rearrangement joins TRBV20-1 to TRBJ1-1; D unclear. Germline V gene sequence: CDR1 DFQATT, CDR2 SNEGSKA (reference sequence). CDR3 length: 12 residues. The germline V and J ends were trimmed by 1 base and 2 bases, with 5 bases remaining between them.

This clonotype was detected only a few times. The chain's CDR3 is CASSVDRQGGDTQYF. As DNA, the CDR3 is TGTGCCAGCAGCGTAGATAGACAGGGGGGAGATACGCAGTATTTT. The chain employs TRBV9 and TRBJ2-3, with 9 positions matching TRBD1. The ends lost 0 bases at V and 5 bases at J; junction bases unmatched: 4. CDR1 and CDR2 (germline): SGDLS, YYNGEE. The CDR3 runs 15 residues.

CDR3 loop: CASSQEKTGVWYGYTF. The CDR3 region has the DNA TGCGCCAGCAGCCAAGAAAAGACAGGGGTCTGGTATGGCTACACCTTC. The chain is built from TRBV4-3 and TRBJ1-2, with 8 bases identical to TRBD1. The CDR3 spans 16 residues. Germline V gene data show CDR1 as LGHNA and CDR2 as YSLEER. The J segment lost 5 bases and the V segment lost 0 bases, leaving 8 bases of the junction unmatched.

This clonotype was detected ten times or more. The chain links TRBV29-1 to TRBJ2-7; TRBD1 is a possible D gene (6 bases). Germline CDR1 and CDR2: SQVTM and ANQGSEA. The CDR3 length is 11 residues. Trimming took off 3 bases at V and 3 bases at J, with 6 bases between the two ends. CDR3 in amino acids: CSVEDSYEQYF. CDR3 DNA: TGCAGCGTTGAGGACAGCTACGAGCAGTACTTC.

The rearrangement links TRBV7-3 to TRBJ2-5; D is uncertain. The CDR3 is 13 residues long. V gave up 4 bases and J gave up 5 bases, with 11 bases separating them. Looked up from germline, CDR1 is SGHTA and CDR2 is FQGTGA. This CDR3 is CASSYAPRETQYF. The CDR3 DNA follows: TGTGCCAGCAGCTACGCCCCCCGGGAGACCCAGTACTTC.

This clonotype came up once. This could be a read error, since a much larger clone is one nucleotide away. The J gene is TRBJ2-5, the V gene TRBV6-6; D tentatively reads TRBD1 or TRBD2 (5 bases each). V was cut by 8 bases and J by 0 bases, with 16 bases left in between. The CDR3 loop spans 15 amino acids. Germline CDR1 and CDR2: MNHNY and SVGAGI (reference sequence). The CDR3 loop reads CASHKSGTYQETQYF. CDR3 sequence (DNA): TGTGCCAGCCATAAGTCAGGGACGTACCAAGAGACCCAGTACTTC.

The genes are TRBV12-5 and TRBJ1-2; D is unresolved. This CDR3 has 16 residues. V was pared by 5 bases and J by 1 base, with 17 bases between. Germline CDR1 is LGHNT and CDR2 is FRNRAP. The DNA for the CDR3 is TGTGCTAGTGGTCTCCAGCCCCGGAACTTTAACTATGGCTACACCTTC. Encoded protein: CASGLQPRNFNYGYTF.

On this clonotype itself: A much larger clone differs from this one at a single base, so this may be a read error. The gene calls are TRBV7-2 and TRBJ1-1; possibly TRBD1 for D (5 bases). CDR1 and CDR2 (germline): SGHTA, FQGNSA. The CDR3 length is 14 residues. The V and J ends lost 5 bases and 0 bases respectively, with 10 bases between them. The CDR3 nucleotides read TGTGCCAGCAGCGTGGGACCGCTGAACACTGAAGCTTTCTTT. Translated, it gives CASSVGPLNTEAFF.